One and the same sample provided the 25 T cell receptor beta chains below, sequenced in a study of shared clonotypes between healthy human individuals. Assay used: immunoSEQ multiplex PCR; TCRdb lists only in-frame clones, some missing. Of around 2.1 million clones listed, about 93% are singletons. Naivety among CD8 cells was defined by CD45RO negativity and positive CCR7 selection, thereby excluding terminally differentiated effector memory CD45RA+ cells. Input material: naive CD8+ T cells from PBMCs. These receptors came from a man aged 18 to 29 in good health. Some clones in this sample may be carry-over from other donors' samples.

The chain employs TRBV5-1 and TRBJ1-1; 9 bases agree with TRBD1. Germline values: CDR1 SGHRS, CDR2 YFSETQ. This CDR3 comprises 14 residues. Germline trimming cut 4 bases from V and 5 bases from J; bases unmatched to any gene: 6. CDR3 loop: CASSPGTGRTEAFF. DNA for the CDR3: TGCGCCAGCAGCCCCGGGACAGGGAGGACTGAAGCTTTCTTT.

This chain links TRBV29-1 with TRBJ2-5; 14 nucleotides line up with TRBD2. The DNA end is more similar to TRBJ2-7, so the J call may be wrong. Germline CDR1 SQVTM, CDR2 ANQGSEA. The CDR3 sequence is 18 residues long. The CDR3 loop is CSVEIWTSGRLQSYEQYF. In DNA, the CDR3 is TGCAGCGTTGAAATATGGACTAGCGGGAGGCTCCAGTCCTACGAGCAGTACTTC.

The chain combines TRBV27 with TRBJ2-7; TRBD2 matches at 11 bases. Germline trimming cut 3 bases from V and 2 bases from J; bases unmatched to any gene: 6. Germline CDR1 and CDR2: MNHEY and SMNVEV (reference sequence). CDR3 length: 16 residues. The chain's CDR3 is CASSFPGLAETYEQYF. The CDR3 region has the DNA TGTGCCAGCAGTTTCCCGGGACTAGCGGAAACCTACGAGCAGTACTTC.

This clone has just one count. The genes are TRBV27 and TRBJ1-1; D possibly corresponds to TRBD1 (5 bases). Trimming cost V 6 bases and J 6 bases, with 17 bases left between them. Per germline, CDR1 MNHEY and CDR2 SMNVEV (reference sequence). CDR3 length: 14 residues. The DNA of the CDR3 is TGTGCCAGCAGGCCGCCAGCCAGGGACTCTGAAGCTTTCTTT. The encoded protein is CASRPPARDSEAFF.

The chain combines TRBV4-1 with TRBJ2-3; 7 positions match TRBD1. Germline assignment: CDR1 MGHRA and CDR2 YSYEKL. CDR3 length equals 17 residues. The junction had 8 bases not matched to a gene; V was cut back by 0 bases and J by 2 bases. The CDR3 spells CASSQDFRGQLTDTQYF. CDR3 DNA sequence: TGCGCCAGCAGCCAAGATTTCCGGGGACAGCTCACAGATACGCAGTATTTT.

The rearrangement links TRBV28 to TRBJ2-3; D not certain. The CDR3 is 12 amino acids. From germline, CDR1 is MDHEN and CDR2 SYDVKM. The ends were cut back, 2 bases at V and 6 bases at J, with 6 bases in the middle. CDR3 nucleotides: TGTGCCAGCAGTTTAAGGTTCGATACGCAGTATTTT. Translated, it gives CASSLRFDTQYF.

The gene calls are TRBV10-3 and TRBJ1-2; D is perhaps TRBD1 (6 bases). The CDR3 covers 13 residues. The germline CDR1 and CDR2 sequences are ENHRY and SYGVKD. V gave up 2 bases and J gave up 5 bases, with 9 bases separating them. The CDR3 DNA follows: TGTGCCATCAGTGAGCCGGGGGCTTATGGCTACACCTTC. Its translation is CAISEPGAYGYTF.

The CDR3 loop is CASSERWANTEAFF. As DNA, the CDR3 is TGTGCCAGCAGTGAAAGGTGGGCGAACACTGAAGCTTTCTTT. The chain recombines TRBV2 with TRBJ1-1; the D is unclear. This CDR3 comprises 14 residues. Germline V CDR1 and CDR2: SNHLY, FYNNEI. V dropped 2 bases and J dropped 1 base, with 8 bases sitting between them.

This clone was observed a single time. The chain joins TRBV6-1 to TRBJ2-7; the D gene is possibly TRBD1 (6 bases). Trimming cost V 2 bases and J 2 bases, with 13 bases left between them. CDR1 and CDR2 from the germline V gene are MNHNS and SASEGT. The CDR3 loop spans 15 amino acids. CDR3 bases: TGTGCCAGCAGTGAATCGCAGGGGTCGACCTACGAGCAGTACTTC. Amino acid sequence: CASSESQGSTYEQYF.

In this sample, this clone turned up once. The sample carries other DNA sequences with the same CDR3. V is TRBV7-8 and J is TRBJ2-1; TRBD2 agrees at 14 bases. The V and J ends lost 4 bases and 6 bases, in that order; junction bases with no gene match: 2. Germline CDR1 is SGHVS and CDR2 is FQNEAQ. The CDR3 has 15 residues. This CDR3 is CASSSGLAGVNEQFF. As DNA, the CDR3 is TGTGCCAGCAGCTCGGGACTAGCGGGAGTCAATGAGCAGTTCTTC.

Notes on this clone: This sample includes further DNA sequences coding for the same CDR3. The chain carries TRBV5-6 and TRBJ2-3; D ambiguous. This CDR3 has 12 amino acids. V was trimmed by 2 bases and J by 3 bases, leaving 4 bases between them. Germline V gene data show CDR1 as SGHDT and CDR2 as YYEEEE. DNA of the CDR3: TGTGCCAGCAGCTTTGGGACAGATACGCAGTATTTT. Its protein product is CASSFGTDTQYF.

This clone was seen more than once but under ten times. This rearrangement joins TRBV4-1 to TRBJ2-1; D possibly corresponds to TRBD2 (6 bases). Germline loops: CDR1 MGHRA, CDR2 YSYEKL. The CDR3 consists of 14 residues. Trimming stripped 4 bases from V and 4 bases from J, with 11 bases between. This chain's CDR3 is CASSLPTSYNEQFF. The CDR3 DNA reads TGCGCCAGCAGCCTACCGACTAGTTACAATGAGCAGTTCTTC.

Of note for this clone: The sample contains more than one DNA sequence encoding this CDR3. The J gene is TRBJ1-5, the V gene TRBV28; 11 nucleotides agree with TRBD1. CDR3 size: 14 residues. In germline, CDR1 is MDHEN, CDR2 SYDVKM. Trimming cost V 5 bases and J 6 bases; bases outside gene matches: 3. The CDR3 protein is CASSLGQGGQPQHF. DNA of the CDR3: TGTGCCAGCAGTCTGGGACAGGGGGGTCAGCCCCAGCATTTT.

Remarks on this clone: Its ends do not fully match the called genes, so a read error is possible. The V gene is TRBV29-1, the J gene TRBJ1-1; D is uncertain. This CDR3 has 14 amino acids. CDR1 and CDR2 (germline): SQVTM, ANQGSEA. DNA of the CDR3: TGCAGCGCCCGTGCCCCGACGGGGAACGCTGAAGCTTTCTTT. Translation gives CSARAPTGNAEAFF.

This rearrangement joins TRBV15 to TRBJ1-5; 7 bases fit TRBD1. The V gene's germline CDR1 is LNHNV and CDR2 YYDKDF (reference sequence). V lost 5 bases, J lost 6 bases, and 7 bases stayed unmatched. CDR3 length: 14 amino acids. In nucleotides, the CDR3 is TGTGCCACCAGCTCTCCAGGGGGAGGTCAGCCCCAGCATTTT. This translates into CATSSPGGGQPQHF.

The rearrangement uses TRBV7-8 and TRBJ1-1, with unresolved D. CDR3 length: 12 residues. V gave up 1 base and J gave up 7 bases, with 7 bases separating them. Germline V gene lookup returns CDR1 SGHVS and CDR2 FQNEAQ. In DNA, the CDR3 is TGTGCCAGCAGCTTAGGAAGCATTGAAGCTTTCTTT. It is translated as CASSLGSIEAFF.

The V call is TRBV29-1, the J call TRBJ2-2; no clear D. Germline V CDR1 and CDR2: SQVTM, ANQGSEA. Trimming left V 4 bases short and J 1 base short, with 10 bases between. This CDR3 is built from 14 residues. DNA of the CDR3: TGCAGCGTTGTTCCGCGGAAGAACACCGGGGAGCTGTTTTTT. This gives the protein CSVVPRKNTGELFF.

This sequence joins TRBV30 and TRBJ2-5; D is uncertain. With the DNA end fitting TRBJ2-7 better, the J assignment may be wrong. Germline V gene lookup returns CDR1 GTSNPN and CDR2 SVGIG (reference sequence). The CDR3 consists of 15 residues. For the CDR3, the DNA is TGTGCCTGGGCCGCTCGCCACGACACAACCTACGAGCAGTACTTC. As protein: CAWAARHDTTYEQYF.

As concerns this clone: Different DNA sequences within this sample yield the same CDR3. This chain joins TRBV19 and TRBJ2-1; unclear D gene. The germline V and J ends were trimmed by 1 base and 4 bases, with 5 bases remaining between them. The CDR3 spans 13 residues. Germline CDR1 LNHDA, CDR2 SQIVND (reference sequence). Here the CDR3 DNA reads TGTGCCAGTAGTATAGGAAGTTACAATGAGCAGTTCTTC. Amino acids: CASSIGSYNEQFF.

This rearrangement joins TRBV30 to TRBJ2-2; either TRBD1 or TRBD2 may supply D (5 bases each). This CDR3 region has 16 residues. Trimming shortened V by 1 base and J by 5 bases, and 17 bases separated the two germline ends. Per germline, CDR1 GTSNPN and CDR2 SVGIG (reference sequence). The CDR3 spells CAWSAGPTGRTGELFF. CDR3 nucleotide sequence: TGTGCCTGGAGTGCAGGGCCCACGGGGCGGACCGGGGAGCTGTTTTTT.

The rearrangement uses TRBV11-2 and TRBJ2-6; no definite D call. This CDR3 contains 14 residues. The V gene's germline CDR1 is SGHAT and CDR2 FQNNGV. Trimming took off 3 bases at V and 0 bases at J, with 3 bases between the two ends. Here the CDR3 DNA reads TGTGCCAGCAGCTTTGGCTCTGGGGCCAACGTCCTGACTTTC. Amino acid sequence: CASSFGSGANVLTF.

This sequence joins TRBV7-2 and TRBJ2-3; TRBD2 matches at 12 bases. V lost 3 bases to trimming and J lost 4 bases; unmatched junction nucleotides: 2. This CDR3 has 15 residues. Germline CDR1 SGHTA, CDR2 FQGNSA. Here the CDR3 reads CASSLTSGRADTQYF. DNA for the CDR3: TGTGCCAGCAGCTTGACTAGCGGGAGAGCAGATACGCAGTATTTT.

The chain carries TRBV27 and TRBJ2-7, with 11 positions matching TRBD2. CDR1 MNHEY and CDR2 SMNVEV come from the germline V gene (reference sequence). The CDR3 length is 18 residues. After removal of 7 bases from V and 1 base from J, the junction contained 15 bases not matched to a gene. The CDR3 sequence: CASTPARETSGVSYEQYF. CDR3 in DNA: TGTGCCAGCACCCCTGCGCGTGAGACTAGCGGGGTATCCTACGAGCAGTACTTC.

The chain uses TRBV6-6 and TRBJ1-5; D unresolved. CDR1 is MNHNY and CDR2 is SVGAGI in the germline V gene (reference sequence). The CDR3 extends over 15 amino acids. Trimming stripped 6 bases from V and 0 bases from J, with 12 bases between. CDR3 nucleotide sequence: TGTGCCAGCAGCCCCGGGATCTATAGCAATCAGCCCCAGCATTTT. This sequence encodes CASSPGIYSNQPQHF.

This clone was seen more than once but under ten times. Other DNA variants within this sample encode the same CDR3. The chain is built from TRBV28 and TRBJ2-7; D not certain. V shed 2 bases and J shed 4 bases, with 3 bases lying between them. Germline V gene data show CDR1 as MDHEN and CDR2 as SYDVKM. The CDR3 runs to 11 residues. As DNA, the CDR3 is TGTGCCAGCAGTTTAAAGTACGAGCAGTACTTC. It encodes CASSLKYEQYF.